The 24 T cell receptor beta chains in this list originate from one sample, sequenced in a study of blood T cell repertoires in COVID-19. The method was immunoSEQ multiplex PCR; TCRdb's version includes in-frame clones alone and lacks a portion of them. The sample lists about 220,000 clones, 70% to 90% occurring once. Sequenced sample: PBMCs or T cells enriched from blood (not recorded which). The receptor set was obtained from a woman aged 45-59 years with acute COVID-19.

The J gene is TRBJ2-1, the V gene TRBV19; the D gene is possibly TRBD2 (5 bases). The CDR3 has 16 amino acids. The V end lost 1 base, the J end lost 4 bases, and 14 bases lay between the germline ends. In germline, CDR1 is LNHDA, CDR2 SQIVND (reference sequence). The CDR3 coding sequence is TGTGCCAGTAGTATAGTGGATACTCGCGGGTACAATGAGCAGTTCTTC. It yields the protein CASSIVDTRGYNEQFF.

This chain joins TRBV7-2 and TRBJ1-3; possible D gene TRBD1, 5 bases. Trimming removed 1 base from V and 3 bases from J, with 13 bases in between. Germline V lookup: CDR1 SGHTA, CDR2 FQGNSA. The CDR3 has 16 amino acids. DNA of the CDR3: TGTGCCAGCAGCTTAGTGTGGCAGGGAGGTGGAAACACCATATATTTT. Translating it yields CASSLVWQGGGNTIYF.

J is TRBJ2-7 and V is TRBV4-2; the match to TRBD2 covers 8 bases. The CDR3 loop spans 17 amino acids. The junction had 10 bases not matched to a gene; V was cut back by 0 bases and J by 3 bases. Germline V gene sequence: CDR1 LGHNA, CDR2 YNFKEQ. CDR3 DNA: TGTGCCAGCAGCCAAGAAACGGGAGGACTAGCAGACTACGAGCAGTACTTC. It specifies CASSQETGGLADYEQYF.

This rearrangement joins TRBV2 to TRBJ1-2, with 7 bases identical to TRBD1. The CDR3 spans 15 residues. Trimming took 7 bases from V and 4 from J; bases not matched to a gene: 12. Germline V gene sequence: CDR1 SNHLY, CDR2 FYNNEI. The CDR3 DNA reads as TGTGCCAGCATAGAACACGGGACAGCAAGCTATGGCTACACCTTC. Its protein is CASIEHGTASYGYTF.

CDR3 nucleotide sequence: TGCGCCAGCAGAGTGTCAGGGGGTCATGGCTACACCTTC. This codes for CASRVSGGHGYTF. This chain joins TRBV5-1 and TRBJ1-2, with 7 positions matching TRBD1. Germline loops: CDR1 SGHRS, CDR2 YFSETQ. The V gene end was trimmed by 5 bases and the J gene end by 6 bases; junction bases not matched to a gene: 7. The CDR3 spans 13 residues. Based on the CDR3 plus reference TRBV5-1 and TRBJ1-2, the full variable domain is KAGVTQTPRYLIKTRGQQVTLSCSPISGHRSVSWYQQTPGQGLQFLFEYFSETQRNKGNFPGRFSGRQFSNSRSEMNVSTLELGDSALYLCASRVSGGHGYTFGSGTRLTVV.

The CDR3 sequence is CASSPRDSPLSNEQFF. CDR3 DNA: TGTGCCAGCTCACCGCGGGACTCCCCCCTTAGTAATGAGCAGTTCTTC. This sequence joins TRBV18 and TRBJ2-1, with D tentatively TRBD2 (6 bases). Germline CDR1 is KGHSH and CDR2 is LQKENI. The CDR3 totals 16 residues. The V end lost 3 bases, the J end lost 7 bases, and 19 bases lay between the germline ends.

The rearrangement links TRBV4-1 to TRBJ1-1; possible D gene TRBD1, 6 bases. V was cut by 7 bases and J by 7 bases, with 22 bases left in between. The CDR3 spans 15 residues. Germline assignment: CDR1 MGHRA and CDR2 YSYEKL. The DNA of the CDR3 is TGCGCCAGCAACCCTTTGACAGGCCTGAATGGTGAAGCTTTCTTT. Translation gives CASNPLTGLNGEAFF.

The chain has TRBV24-1 and TRBJ2-4; D may be TRBD2 (5 bases). The V gene's germline CDR1 is KGHDR and CDR2 SFDVKD. Trimming removed 4 bases at V and 8 bases at J, with 11 bases between. CDR3 length: 13 amino acids. The CDR3 DNA reads TGTGCCACCAGTGAAAGTCCCGGGGACATTCAGTACTTC. It specifies CATSESPGDIQYF.

This rearrangement joins TRBV20-1 to TRBJ2-1; D might be TRBD2 (5 bases). Germline V CDR1 and CDR2: DFQATT, SNEGSKA (reference sequence). The CDR3 spans 14 residues. The V end lost 3 bases, the J end lost 7 bases, and 16 bases lay between the germline ends. The CDR3 nucleotides are TGCAGTGCTAGTAAGCTCTACGGAGGAAATGAGCAGTTCTTC. This encodes CSASKLYGGNEQFF.

The chain recombines TRBV27 with TRBJ1-2; D might be TRBD1 (6 bases). The CDR3 length is 13 residues. V gave up 2 bases and J gave up 5 bases, with 9 bases separating them. CDR1 is MNHEY and CDR2 is SMNVEV in the germline V gene (reference sequence). CDR3 residues: CASSLGQPYGYTF. CDR3 DNA: TGTGCCAGCAGTTTAGGACAGCCGTATGGCTACACCTTC.

CDR3 loop: CASSFLTSSYNEQFF. Written as DNA, the CDR3 is TGTGCCAGCAGCTTCCTCACGAGCTCCTACAATGAGCAGTTCTTC. The chain joins TRBV7-8 to TRBJ2-1; D not certain. Per the germline V gene, CDR1 is SGHVS and CDR2 is FQNEAQ. CDR3 length equals 15 residues. Trimming took off 3 bases at V and 0 bases at J, with 9 bases between the two ends.

The gene calls are TRBV21-1 and TRBJ1-1. TRBV21-1 is annotated as a pseudogene. CDR3 length: 15 amino acids. The CDR3 region is CASSTSDEVNTEAFF. The CDR3 DNA reads TGTGCCAGCAGCACCTCCGACGAGGTGAACACTGAAGCTTTCTTT.

J is TRBJ2-7 and V is TRBV28; 7 bases line up with TRBD2. This CDR3 has 17 residues. In germline, CDR1 is MDHEN, CDR2 SYDVKM. The junction had 14 bases not matched to a gene; V was cut back by 6 bases and J by 0 bases. As DNA, the CDR3 is TGTGCCAGCAGCCACGGGTCCCGAGCGGGAAGCTCCTACGAGCAGTACTTC. Translation: CASSHGSRAGSSYEQYF.

The chain joins TRBV19 to TRBJ1-5; TRBD1 matches 8 bases. CDR1 is LNHDA and CDR2 is SQIVND in the germline V gene (reference sequence). Trimming at V came to 6 bases and at J to 1 base, leaving 2 bases not matched to a gene. The CDR3 runs 14 residues. Here the CDR3 DNA reads TGTGCCAGTAGCCAGGGGGCGAGCAATCAGCCCCAGCATTTT. Translated: CASSQGASNQPQHF.

V is TRBV2 and J is TRBJ1-5, with 9 positions matching TRBD1. Per germline, CDR1 SNHLY and CDR2 FYNNEI. The CDR3 is made up of 15 amino acids. The J segment lost 4 bases and the V segment lost 5 bases, leaving 6 bases of the junction unmatched. CDR3 bases: TGTGCCAGCAGTAGAAGACAGGGGGATAATCAGCCCCAGCATTTT. It yields the protein CASSRRQGDNQPQHF.

This clone showed up just once. V and J are TRBV10-2 and TRBJ1-4; TRBD1 matches at 8 bases. Germline V lookup: CDR1 WSHSY, CDR2 SAAADI. The junction had 8 bases not matched to a gene; V was cut back by 3 bases and J by 8 bases. This CDR3 is built from 15 residues. This chain's CDR3 is CASSDYDRGDEKLFF. In DNA, the CDR3 is TGCGCCAGCAGTGACTACGACAGGGGTGACGAAAAACTGTTTTTT.

The J gene is TRBJ2-1, the V gene TRBV30; 8 nucleotides agree with TRBD2. V dropped 1 base and J dropped 10; count of bases not matched to a gene: 12. CDR3 size: 15 residues. CDR1 and CDR2 (germline): GTSNPN, SVGIG (reference sequence). The CDR3 loop reads CAWSAPGGPFREQFF. For the CDR3, the DNA is TGTGCCTGGAGTGCCCCGGGAGGGCCTTTCAGAGAGCAGTTCTTC.

The genes are TRBV15 and TRBJ2-7, with D maybe TRBD2 (5 bases). The CDR3 is 14 amino acids. Germline V gene data show CDR1 as LNHNV and CDR2 as YYDKDF (reference sequence). V lost 0 bases, J lost 9 bases, and 15 bases lay in between. CDR3 nucleotides: TGTGCCACCAGCAGAGATCTCGTCTCGGAGGTGCAGTACTTC. It is translated as CATSRDLVSEVQYF.

The chain employs TRBV13 and TRBJ2-1, with D perhaps matching TRBD2 (6 bases). The CDR3 consists of 16 residues. V lost 0 bases, J lost 5 bases, and 14 bases lay in between. CDR1 PRHDT and CDR2 FYEKMQ come from the germline V gene (reference sequence). The CDR3 is CASSLGPGLLNNEQFF. The CDR3 DNA reads as TGTGCCAGCAGCTTAGGGCCGGGACTCCTTAACAATGAGCAGTTCTTC.

The chain joins TRBV7-3 to TRBJ2-7, with TRBD2 identical over 9 bases. Germline trimming cut 6 bases from V and 6 bases from J; bases unmatched to any gene: 12. CDR1 and CDR2 from the germline V gene are SGHTA and FQGTGA. The CDR3 sequence is 15 residues long. The CDR3 reads CASSPSPLAGIEQYF. The CDR3, as DNA: TGTGCCAGCAGTCCTTCCCCACTAGCGGGTATCGAGCAGTACTTC.

This clone was detected only a few times. The chain links TRBV28 to TRBJ2-1, with D maybe TRBD1 (6 bases). CDR3 length equals 14 residues. Germline CDR1 is MDHEN and CDR2 is SYDVKM. V dropped 3 bases and J dropped 9 bases, with 15 bases sitting between them. For the CDR3, the DNA is TGTGCCAGCAGTTTCGCAGGGGCTCTAGGTGAGCAGTTCTTC. Protein product: CASSFAGALGEQFF.

Written as DNA, the CDR3 is TGTGCCAGCAGTGTCGCGGGGGGGGCTTTCTTT. This sequence encodes CASSVAGGAFF. This sequence joins TRBV25-1 and TRBJ1-1; perhaps TRBD1 as D (5 bases). Trimming left V 4 bases short and J 11 bases short, with 11 bases between. Germline assignment: CDR1 MGHDK and CDR2 SYGVNS. This CDR3 has 11 residues.

The chain uses TRBV7-3 and TRBJ1-4, with TRBD1 identical over 11 bases. There are 16 residues in the CDR3. Germline CDR1 SGHTA, CDR2 FQGTGA. Trimming cost V 7 bases and J 4 bases; bases outside gene matches: 8. CDR3 amino acids: CASNHRDRGDNEKLFF. The CDR3 DNA follows: TGTGCCAGCAATCATCGGGACAGGGGGGATAATGAAAAACTGTTTTTT.

V and J are TRBV19 and TRBJ1-1; 7 bases fit TRBD1. CDR3 length equals 14 residues. CDR1 and CDR2 from the germline V gene are LNHDA and SQIVND (reference sequence). J gave up 4 bases and V 4 bases, and 6 bases lay outside the gene matches. In nucleotides, the CDR3 is TGTGCCAGTAGTACTCATAACAGGGGCACTGAAGCTTTCTTT. This gives the protein CASSTHNRGTEAFF.